The 21 T cell receptor beta chains reported below all come from one sample, sequenced in a study of a mutant IDH1 vaccine in newly diagnosed glioma. Sequenced by immunoSEQ multiplex PCR; TCRdb stores in-frame clones only, minus some. The data show tens of thousands of clones, with around 86% seen just once and around 1.5% held by the top ten. Time point of the sample: week 23, last vaccination. In the vaccine, a single dose held 300 ug of the mutant IDH1 20-mer peptide, along with topical imiquimod. The antigens these receptors bind are not known. The sequencing used PBMCs, collected from a glioma patient whose treatment included an IDH1 peptide vaccine. The receptors were sampled from a middle-aged man with glioma.

The V and J genes are TRBV25-1 and TRBJ2-7, with TRBD1 matching over 12 bases. Germline trimming cut 6 bases from V and 9 bases from J; bases unmatched to any gene: 6. CDR1 MGHDK and CDR2 SYGVNS come from the germline V gene. The CDR3 length is 13 residues. CDR3 sequence (DNA): TGTGCCAGCAGAGGTGGGACAGGGGGCGGGCAGTACTTC. It is translated as CASRGGTGGGQYF.

The gene calls are TRBV4-2 and TRBJ2-7; 9 positions agree with TRBD2. J was trimmed by 3 bases and V by 0 bases; bases with no gene match: 9. The CDR3 has 17 amino acids. Germline V CDR1 and CDR2: LGHNA, YNFKEQ. The CDR3 DNA follows: TGTGCCAGCAGCCAAGATTGGCTAGCGGGGATGATCTACGAGCAGTACTTC. Its translation is CASSQDWLAGMIYEQYF.

The rearrangement uses TRBV7-9 and TRBJ1-3, with D uncertain. V was cut by 4 bases and J by 0 bases, with 7 bases left in between. CDR1 is SEHNR and CDR2 is FQNEAQ in the germline V gene (reference sequence). This CDR3 is built from 14 residues. The CDR3 DNA follows: TGTGCCAGCAGCTCAAGCATCTCTGGAAACACCATATATTTT. Residues: CASSSSISGNTIYF.

This chain links TRBV5-4 with TRBJ1-6, with 9 bases matching TRBD1. V shed 6 bases and J 6 bases; nucleotides not matched to a gene: 4. Germline CDR1 reads SGHNT; CDR2 reads YYREEE (reference sequence). This CDR3 has 14 residues. The CDR3 DNA reads as TGTGCCAGCACAAGGACAGGGGCTAATTCACCCCTCCACTTT. Translated, it gives CASTRTGANSPLHF.

The rearrangement links TRBV7-3 to TRBJ2-1; possibly TRBD1 or TRBD2 for D (5 bases each). Trimming stripped 5 bases from V and 6 bases from J, with 14 bases between. CDR3 length: 14 residues. Germline CDR1 is SGHTA and CDR2 is FQGTGA. Written as DNA, the CDR3 is TGTGCCAGCAGCCGGGACCCACGGGTCAATGAGCAGTTCTTC. Amino acid sequence: CASSRDPRVNEQFF.

Comments on this clone: The same CDR3 can be traced to other DNA sequences in this sample. J is TRBJ1-2 and V is TRBV28, with D maybe TRBD1 (5 bases). Germline V CDR1 and CDR2: MDHEN, SYDVKM. Between the trimmed V and J ends, which lost 6 bases and 2 bases, there was a span of 7 bases. The CDR3 sequence is 12 residues long. The CDR3 DNA is TGTGCCAGCAGCGGACACAACTATGGCTACACCTTC. Its translation: CASSGHNYGYTF.

The J gene is TRBJ1-2, the V gene TRBV27; D is unclear. Germline V CDR1 and CDR2: MNHEY, SMNVEV (reference sequence). Trimming removed 7 bases from V and 0 bases from J, with 15 bases in between. The CDR3 totals 15 residues. The CDR3 DNA reads as TGTGCCAGCATCTTCAAACCGGGGTCTAACTATGGCTACACCTTC. Protein product: CASIFKPGSNYGYTF.

V and J are TRBV6-5 and TRBJ2-3, with D maybe TRBD2 (5 bases). This CDR3 is 14 amino acids long. Germline-derived CDR1 and CDR2 are MNHEY and SVGAGI. Trimming shortened V by 5 bases and J by 2 bases, and 11 bases separated the two germline ends. CDR3 in amino acids: CASSVQRTTDTQYF. In nucleotides, the CDR3 is TGTGCCAGCAGTGTCCAGCGGACCACAGATACGCAGTATTTT.

The genes are TRBV28 and TRBJ1-4, with D maybe TRBD1 (6 bases). Germline assignment: CDR1 MDHEN and CDR2 SYDVKM. The CDR3 has 16 residues. Between the trimmed V and J ends, which lost 5 bases and 6 bases, there was a span of 19 bases. The CDR3 region has the DNA TGTGCCAGCAGTCCGCCCCCCGTTTGGACAGATGAAAAACTGTTTTTT. It translates to CASSPPPVWTDEKLFF.

In its sample, this clone was seen once. The V and J genes are TRBV6-5 and TRBJ1-5; 8 nucleotides line up with TRBD1. The CDR3 is 15 residues long. The germline gives CDR1 MNHEY, CDR2 SVGAGI. The trim removed 6 bases at V and 6 bases at J, leaving 10 bases unmatched. For the CDR3, the DNA is TGTGCCAGCAGACCCCAGGGGGCTGTGGGTCAGCCCCAGCATTTT. It encodes CASRPQGAVGQPQHF.

The chain carries TRBV6-1 and TRBJ2-5; unclear D gene. V lost 3 bases and J 5 bases, leaving 16 bases between the germline ends. The CDR3 spans 15 residues. Germline lookup yields CDR1 MNHNS and CDR2 SASEGT. The CDR3, as DNA: TGTGCCAGCAGTGATAATTGGCTGACCGCGGAGACCCAGTACTTC. This sequence encodes CASSDNWLTAETQYF.

The chain employs TRBV18 and TRBJ2-7; possibly TRBD2 for D (6 bases). The CDR3 is 16 residues long. The germline CDR1 and CDR2 sequences are KGHSH and LQKENI. V was trimmed by 0 bases and J by 2 bases, leaving 14 bases between them. This chain's CDR3 is CASSPPEGAGTYEQYF. The CDR3 nucleotides are TGTGCCAGCTCACCACCGGAGGGTGCGGGAACCTACGAGCAGTACTTC.

V and J are TRBV4-1 and TRBJ2-2, with D uncertain. V lost 2 bases to trimming and J lost 5 bases, with 9 bases between them. The V gene's germline CDR1 is MGHRA and CDR2 YSYEKL. The CDR3 is 14 amino acids. In DNA form, the CDR3 reads TGCGCCAGCAGCCAAAACCATGGGACCGGGGAGCTGTTTTTT. Its protein product is CASSQNHGTGELFF.

The table lists this clone with a count of one. The chain combines TRBV7-6 with TRBJ1-4; a weak D match, TRBD1 (5 bases). V lost 6 bases and J 4 bases, leaving 9 bases between the germline ends. CDR3 length equals 13 residues. The germline gives CDR1 SGHVS, CDR2 FNYEAQ. The CDR3 DNA reads as TGTGCCAGCAGAGACAGCATTAATGAAAAACTGTTTTTT. This codes for CASRDSINEKLFF. Supplemented by reference TRBV7-6 and TRBJ1-4, the full variable domain reads GAGVSQSPRYKVTKRGQDVALRCDPISGHVSLYWYRQALGQGPEFLTYFNYEAQQDKSGLPNDRFSAERPEGSISTLTIQRTEQRDSAMYRCASRDSINEKLFFGSGTQLSVL.

The J gene is TRBJ2-1, the V gene TRBV19; 9 bases are a match to TRBD2. Germline V gene sequence: CDR1 LNHDA, CDR2 SQIVND (reference sequence). J gave up 7 bases and V 4 bases, and 11 bases lay outside the gene matches. CDR3 length: 16 residues. For the CDR3, the DNA is TGTGCCAGTAGTACACCCATAGCGGGAGTGGGGAATGAGCAGTTCTTC. Translation gives CASSTPIAGVGNEQFF.

The CDR3 DNA reads as TGTGCCAGCAGCCCCTTTCCGAGCACAGATACGCAGTATTTT. This sequence encodes CASSPFPSTDTQYF. This chain joins TRBV5-4 and TRBJ2-3; D call uncertain. The germline CDR1 and CDR2 sequences are SGHNT and YYREEE (reference sequence). Trimming shortened V by 4 bases and J by 0 bases, and 9 bases separated the two germline ends. CDR3 size: 14 residues.

The count of this clone is one. The rearrangement uses TRBV6-6 and TRBJ1-1; D is uncertain. The CDR3 length is 13 residues. Germline CDR1 reads MNHNY; CDR2 reads SVGAGI (reference sequence). The V end lost 4 bases, the J end lost 1 base, and 7 bases lay between the germline ends. The CDR3 sequence is CASSFVSNTEAFF. In DNA, the CDR3 is TGTGCCAGCAGTTTCGTATCGAACACTGAAGCTTTCTTT.

The chain uses TRBV5-1 and TRBJ2-3, with 9 positions matching TRBD1. The germline CDR1 and CDR2 sequences are SGHRS and YFSETQ. The CDR3 extends over 15 amino acids. V gave up 0 bases and J gave up 3 bases; unmatched junction bases: 2. CDR3 sequence (DNA): TGCGCCAGCAGCTTGGGGACAGGGGTAACAGATACGCAGTATTTT. Translated, it gives CASSLGTGVTDTQYF.

The chain uses TRBV29-1 and TRBJ2-5; D ambiguous. The CDR3 has 12 residues. CDR1 and CDR2 from the germline V gene are SQVTM and ANQGSEA. The V end was cut by 7 bases, the J end by 2 bases, with 11 bases between. Here the CDR3 DNA reads TGCAGCGCCGGACGTCAGCAAGAGACCCAGTACTTC. This codes for CSAGRQQETQYF.

The V call is TRBV5-1, the J call TRBJ2-5; 7 bases are a match to TRBD2. CDR3 length: 16 residues. Trimming at V came to 1 base and at J to 1 base, leaving 7 bases not matched to a gene. Germline V CDR1 and CDR2: SGHRS, YFSETQ. This CDR3 reads CASSLSASSGQETQYF. DNA of the CDR3: TGCGCCAGCAGCTTGAGTGCATCTAGCGGCCAAGAGACCCAGTACTTC.

This clone came up once. The gene calls are TRBV19 and TRBJ2-2, with D tentatively TRBD2 (6 bases). The germline CDR1 and CDR2 sequences are LNHDA and SQIVND (reference sequence). V lost 3 bases and J 4 bases, leaving 12 bases between the germline ends. This CDR3 has 15 residues. CDR3: CASSIGLASTGELFF. The CDR3 DNA is TGTGCCAGTAGTATCGGGCTAGCGAGCACCGGGGAGCTGTTTTTT.